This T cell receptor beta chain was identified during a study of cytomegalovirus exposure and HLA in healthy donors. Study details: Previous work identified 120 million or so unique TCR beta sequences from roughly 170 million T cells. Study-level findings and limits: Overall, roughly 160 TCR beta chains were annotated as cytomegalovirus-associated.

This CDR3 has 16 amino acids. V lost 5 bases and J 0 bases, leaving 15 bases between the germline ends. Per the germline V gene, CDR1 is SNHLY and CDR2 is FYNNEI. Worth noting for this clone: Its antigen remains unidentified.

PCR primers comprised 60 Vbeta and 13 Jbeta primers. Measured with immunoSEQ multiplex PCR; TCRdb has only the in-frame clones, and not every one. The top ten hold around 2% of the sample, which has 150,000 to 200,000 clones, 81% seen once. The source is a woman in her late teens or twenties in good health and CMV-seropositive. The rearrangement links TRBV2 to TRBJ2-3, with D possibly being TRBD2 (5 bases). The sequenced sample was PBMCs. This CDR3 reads CASSKNDYPSTDTQYF. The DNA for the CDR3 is TGTGCCAGCAGTAAAAACGACTACCCGAGCACAGATACGCAGTATTTT.